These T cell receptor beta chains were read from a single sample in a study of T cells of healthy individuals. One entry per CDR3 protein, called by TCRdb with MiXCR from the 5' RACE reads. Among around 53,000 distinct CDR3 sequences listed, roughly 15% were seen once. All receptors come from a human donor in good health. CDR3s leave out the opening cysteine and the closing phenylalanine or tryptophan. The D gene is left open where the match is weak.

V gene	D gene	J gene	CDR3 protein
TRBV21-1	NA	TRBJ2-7	ASSRPTSGDIYEQY
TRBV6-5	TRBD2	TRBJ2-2	ASKRAGGPRTGELF
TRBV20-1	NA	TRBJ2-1	SANADGEYTYNEQF
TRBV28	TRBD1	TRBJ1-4	ASRLPGQGQLAGEKLF
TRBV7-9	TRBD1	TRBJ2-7	ASSSQGAQLGQY
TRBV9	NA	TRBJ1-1	ASSRQQNTEAF
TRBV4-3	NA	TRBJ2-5	ASSQEGTAGHPQETQY
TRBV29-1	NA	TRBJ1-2	SVEWYGYT
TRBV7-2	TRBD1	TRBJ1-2	ASSPRTGRSYGYT
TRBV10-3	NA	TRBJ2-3	AISERWELGTDTQY
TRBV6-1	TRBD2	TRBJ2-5	ASSEGGGAETQY
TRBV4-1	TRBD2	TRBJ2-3	ASSQDPAGGSTDTQY
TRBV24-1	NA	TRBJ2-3	ATSDLRGGTDTQY
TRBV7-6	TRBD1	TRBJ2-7	ASSQPGQALYEQY
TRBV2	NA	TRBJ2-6	ASGRGSGANVLT
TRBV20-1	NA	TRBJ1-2	SARRTDGYT
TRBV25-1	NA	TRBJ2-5	ASSEWGRETQY
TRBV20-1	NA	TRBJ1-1	SARDTPGNRAF
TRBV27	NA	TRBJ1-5	ASRSVEGNQPQH
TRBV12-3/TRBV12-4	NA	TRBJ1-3	ASSRQERNTIY
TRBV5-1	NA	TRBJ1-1	ASSSTQNTEAF
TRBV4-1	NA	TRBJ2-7	ASSHLENYEQY
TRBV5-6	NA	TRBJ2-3	ASSVFTDTQY
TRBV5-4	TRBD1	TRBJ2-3	ASSHARDRGTDTQY
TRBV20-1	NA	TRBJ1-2	SAFRSRPGSYT
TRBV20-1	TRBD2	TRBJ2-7	SASTTSEIYEQY
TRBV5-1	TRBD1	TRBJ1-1	ASSLTGGEGEAF
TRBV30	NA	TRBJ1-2	AWAGVLSANYGYT
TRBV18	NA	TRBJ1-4	ASSPAPSRIAGGDEKLF
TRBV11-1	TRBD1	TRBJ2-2	ASSLVAGGEAGELF
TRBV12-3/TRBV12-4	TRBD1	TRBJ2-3	ASSLDRGRTDTQY
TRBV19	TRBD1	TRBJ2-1	ASSMTGPNEQF
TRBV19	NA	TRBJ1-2	ASSIRPANNGYT
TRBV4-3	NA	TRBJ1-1	ASSQERTTEAF
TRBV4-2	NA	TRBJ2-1	ASSQDRGTDLTTEQF
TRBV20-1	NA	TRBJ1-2	SARVGEPNYGYT
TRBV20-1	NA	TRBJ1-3	SARGGATPGNTIY
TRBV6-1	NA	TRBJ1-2	ASSYTNYGYT
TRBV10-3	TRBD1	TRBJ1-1	AISPGTGAINTEAF
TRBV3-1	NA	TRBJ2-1	ASSLRPRDSSYNEQF
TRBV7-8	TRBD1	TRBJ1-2	ASSQGDSFYGYT
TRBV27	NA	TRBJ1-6	ASSLYGGLAPLH
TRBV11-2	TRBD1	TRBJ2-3	ASSQTGSDTDTQY
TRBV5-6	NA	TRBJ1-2	ASAPGGAVYGYT
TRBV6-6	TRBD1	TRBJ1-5	ASSDRGYDQPQH
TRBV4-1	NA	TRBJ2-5	ASSQEEVGGGTQY
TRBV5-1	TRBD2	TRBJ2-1	ASSLNSGPYNEQF
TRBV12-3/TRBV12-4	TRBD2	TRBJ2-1	ASSLGGGLDNEQF
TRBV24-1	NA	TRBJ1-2	ATSGPGGHGYT
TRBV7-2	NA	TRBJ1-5	ASSARQGNQPQH
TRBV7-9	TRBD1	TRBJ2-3	ASSFSGRGRIRGTDTQY
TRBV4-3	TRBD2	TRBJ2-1	ASSQDPGLAGESSYNEQF
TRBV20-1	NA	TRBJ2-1	SARDTNGLEQF
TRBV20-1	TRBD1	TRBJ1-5	SAALTGGNQPQH
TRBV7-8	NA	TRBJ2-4	ASSLKGGRNLAKNIQY
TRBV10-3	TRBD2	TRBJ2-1	AISGKGRTSGVDEQF
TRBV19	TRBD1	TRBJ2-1	ASSLSDRVGNEQF